This T cell receptor (beta chain) appears in the sequencing data of a study of CD8 T cells in ankylosing spondylitis. Study results and limitations: Characteristic of ankylosing spondylitis blood, it appeared, was a TCR beta motif comprising roughly eight highly homologous variants. The clones that were linked to disease were reported to be significantly enriched in matched synovial fluid samples from ankylosing spondylitis patients.

This clonotype was picked up a small number of times. What it binds is not known. The CDR3 runs 15 residues. J lost 5 bases, V lost 4 bases, and 4 bases had no gene match. CDR1 is LGHNT and CDR2 is FRNRAP in the germline V gene. MiXCR was run by TCRdb on the 5' RACE reads, yielding one entry per CDR3 protein. The sample includes fewer than 450,000 distinct CDR3 sequences, roughly 15% of them seen just once. The receptor comes from a male donor with ankylosing spondylitis. The sequenced material came from blood, either unsorted or a sorted T cell fraction (not recorded which). V and J are TRBV12-5 and TRBJ2-5, with TRBD2 matching over 13 bases. This CDR3 is CASGSGLAGRETQYF. As DNA, the CDR3 is TGTGCTAGTGGTTCGGGACTAGCGGGACGGGAGACCCAGTACTTC.